Described below is a single T cell receptor (beta chain) sequence and its context. This clone was found a few times. What this receptor recognizes is not known. No base quality information exists; no much larger clone differs at one position. Receptor amplification or capture employed the immunoSEQ multiplex PCR assay. The study's processing was this. To diagnose cytomegalovirus status from the catalog of TCR beta chain sequences, a statistical classification framework was built. TCRdb's version of the immuneACCESS table is confined to in-frame rearrangements and falls short of the full clone set. An unresolved V gene accounts for under half of the shortfall where checked; the remainder is of unknown origin. The V and J calls and clone size are taken from that table; D and trimming were inferred from the DNA. The sample profile shows 250,000 to 400,000 clones; roughly 86% of them were found once. The ten largest clonotypes hold around 0.88% of the sample.

Separate from the roughly 700-subject first cohort, the validation cohort of roughly 130 subjects was the group to which the donors belonged. The entry originates in a study of cytomegalovirus exposure and HLA in healthy donors (dated 2017 in TCRdb). Looking at the study overall: The roughly 670 repertoires of the first cohort and the 110 or so validation repertoires were produced on the same platform, according to a later analysis. The aim of the study was to test whether cataloging public T cell receptors could identify signatures of past pathogen exposure. In addition to the first cohort of 650 to 750 subjects, a separate validation cohort of 120 different subjects was used. To predict cytomegalovirus infection status, the study brought together high-throughput TCR immunosequencing, statistical association of individual TCRs with disease status, and machine learning.

Overall results and qualifications from the work: The study gave a list of roughly 150 TCR beta chains associated with cytomegalovirus. The validation cohort had no HLA typing available for a later analysis, so co-occurrence within that cohort was assessed over all 130 or so repertoires. Subsequent analysis determined that TCRs grouped into clusters in the first cohort also showed a tendency toward co-occurrence across the 120 or so validation repertoires, and about 93% of cluster scores exceeded 0. The authors suggested that the approach could potentially be extended to other disease states and immunological phenotypes. The classifier was reported to diagnose cytomegalovirus status with high specificity and sensitivity in both the original cohort and the validation cohort. In vitro tests confirmed that three of the cytomegalovirus-associated TCR beta chains recognize cytomegalovirus antigens. Most TCR sequences were seen in very few donors, while some public TCRs were found in many individuals.

Sample: PBMCs. The receptor was derived from a man younger than 40 in good health and CMV-seronegative.

The CDR3 is CAWSAGGLFF. The nucleotides are TGTGCCTGGAGTGCGGGGGGCCTGTTCTTC. This receptor chain uses TRBV30 and TRBJ2-1; the D gene is perhaps TRBD2, from 7 matching bases. CDR3 length: 10 amino acids, cysteine to phenylalanine. Only CDR3 DNA remains: 30 bases, in frame from the first base. The germline ends are 10 bases apart after V is trimmed by 1 base and J by 15 bases. CDR1 is given as GTSNPN and CDR2 as SVGIG, both from the germline V gene (reference sequence).